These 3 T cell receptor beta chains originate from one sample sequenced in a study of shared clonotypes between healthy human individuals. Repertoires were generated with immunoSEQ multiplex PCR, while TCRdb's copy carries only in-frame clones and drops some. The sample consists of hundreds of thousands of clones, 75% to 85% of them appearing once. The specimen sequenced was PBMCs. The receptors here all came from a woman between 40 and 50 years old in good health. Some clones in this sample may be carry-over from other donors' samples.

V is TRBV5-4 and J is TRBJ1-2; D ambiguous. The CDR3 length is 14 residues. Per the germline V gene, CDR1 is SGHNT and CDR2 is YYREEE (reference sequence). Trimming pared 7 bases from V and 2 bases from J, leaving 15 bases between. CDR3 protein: CASLSWGTNYGYTF. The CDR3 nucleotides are TGTGCCAGCCTGTCCTGGGGTACAAACTATGGCTACACCTTC.

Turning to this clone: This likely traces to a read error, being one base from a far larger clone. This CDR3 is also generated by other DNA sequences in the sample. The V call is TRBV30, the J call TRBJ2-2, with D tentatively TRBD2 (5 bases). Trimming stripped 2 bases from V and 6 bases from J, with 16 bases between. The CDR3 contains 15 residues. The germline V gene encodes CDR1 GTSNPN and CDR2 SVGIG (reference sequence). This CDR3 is CAWSTSRVSAGELFF. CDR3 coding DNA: TGTGCCTGGAGTACCTCGCGCGTTAGCGCCGGGGAGCTGTTTTTT. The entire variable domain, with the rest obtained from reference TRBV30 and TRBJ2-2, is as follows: SQTIHQWPATLVQPVGSPLSLECTVEGTSNPNLYWYRQAAGRGLQLLFYSVGIGQISSEVPQNLSASRPQDRQFILSSKKLLLSDSGFYLCAWSTSRVSAGELFFGEGSRLTVL.

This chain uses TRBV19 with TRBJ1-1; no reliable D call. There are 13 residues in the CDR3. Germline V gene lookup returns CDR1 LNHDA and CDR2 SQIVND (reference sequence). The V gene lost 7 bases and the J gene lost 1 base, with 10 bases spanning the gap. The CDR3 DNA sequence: TGTGCCAGTAAGGTCCAGGCGAACACTGAAGCTTTCTTT. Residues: CASKVQANTEAFF.